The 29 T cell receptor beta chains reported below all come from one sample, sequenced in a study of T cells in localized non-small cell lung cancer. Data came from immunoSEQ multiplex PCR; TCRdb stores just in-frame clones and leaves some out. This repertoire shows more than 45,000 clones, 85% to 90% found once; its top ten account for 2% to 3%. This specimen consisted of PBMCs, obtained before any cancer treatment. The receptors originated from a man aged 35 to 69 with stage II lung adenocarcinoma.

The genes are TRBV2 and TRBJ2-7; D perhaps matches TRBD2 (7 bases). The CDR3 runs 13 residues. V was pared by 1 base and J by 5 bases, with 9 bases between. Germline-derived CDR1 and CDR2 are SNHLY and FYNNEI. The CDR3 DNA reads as TGTGCCAGCAGTGAAGAGGGGGGGGACGAGCAGTACTTC. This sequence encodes CASSEEGGDEQYF.

Here the CDR3 reads CASSPGPGQGGFTDTQYF. For the CDR3, the DNA is TGTGCCAGCAGTCCCGGCCCAGGACAGGGGGGTTTCACAGATACGCAGTATTTT. The chain recombines TRBV28 with TRBJ2-3, with 10 bases lining up with TRBD1. CDR3 length: 18 residues. The V segment lost 5 bases and the J segment 2 bases; nucleotides outside the gene matches: 13. Germline loops: CDR1 MDHEN, CDR2 SYDVKM.

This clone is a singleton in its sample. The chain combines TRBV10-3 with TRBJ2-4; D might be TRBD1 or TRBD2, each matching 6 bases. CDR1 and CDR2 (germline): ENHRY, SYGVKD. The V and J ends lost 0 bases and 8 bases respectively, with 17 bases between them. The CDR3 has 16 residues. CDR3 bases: TGTGCCATCAGTGAGTCGAGTCGCGGGGCAGGGGACATTCAGTACTTC. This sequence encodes CAISESSRGAGDIQYF.

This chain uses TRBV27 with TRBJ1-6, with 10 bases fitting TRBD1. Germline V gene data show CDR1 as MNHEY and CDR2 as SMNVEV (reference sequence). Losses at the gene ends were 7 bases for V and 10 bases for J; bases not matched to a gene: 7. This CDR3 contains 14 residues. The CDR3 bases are TGTGCCAGCACCGGGACAGGGGTTTACTCACCCCTCCACTTT. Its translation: CASTGTGVYSPLHF.

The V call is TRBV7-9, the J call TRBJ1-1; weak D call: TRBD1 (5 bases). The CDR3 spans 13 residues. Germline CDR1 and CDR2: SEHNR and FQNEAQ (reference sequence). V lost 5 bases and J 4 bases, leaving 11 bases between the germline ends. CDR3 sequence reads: CASSPGGSTEAFF. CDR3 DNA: TGTGCCAGCAGCCCCGGGGGGAGCACTGAAGCTTTCTTT.

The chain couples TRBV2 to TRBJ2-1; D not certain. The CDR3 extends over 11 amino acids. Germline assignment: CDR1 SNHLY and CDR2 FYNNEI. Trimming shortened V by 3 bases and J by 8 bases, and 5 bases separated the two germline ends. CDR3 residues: CASSDQDEQFF. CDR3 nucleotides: TGTGCCAGCAGTGACCAAGATGAGCAGTTCTTC.

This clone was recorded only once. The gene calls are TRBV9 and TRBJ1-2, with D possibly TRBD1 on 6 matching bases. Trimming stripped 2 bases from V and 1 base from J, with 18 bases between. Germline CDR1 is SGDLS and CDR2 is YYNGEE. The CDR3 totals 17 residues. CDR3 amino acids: CASSVGPQGPFNYGYTF. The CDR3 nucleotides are TGTGCCAGCAGCGTCGGGCCACAGGGCCCCTTTAACTATGGCTACACCTTC.

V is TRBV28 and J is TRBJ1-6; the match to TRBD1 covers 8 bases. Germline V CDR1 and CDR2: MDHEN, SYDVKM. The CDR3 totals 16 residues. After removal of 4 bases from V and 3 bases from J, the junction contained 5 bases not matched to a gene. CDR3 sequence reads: CASSSRTGIYNSPLHF. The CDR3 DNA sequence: TGTGCCAGCAGTTCCCGGACAGGGATCTATAATTCACCCCTCCACTTT.

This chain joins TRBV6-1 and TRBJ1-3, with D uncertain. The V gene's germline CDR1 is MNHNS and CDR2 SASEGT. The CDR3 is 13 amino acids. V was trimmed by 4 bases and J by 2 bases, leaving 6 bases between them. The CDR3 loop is CASSGFTGNTIYF. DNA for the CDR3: TGTGCCAGCAGTGGGTTCACTGGAAACACCATATATTTT.

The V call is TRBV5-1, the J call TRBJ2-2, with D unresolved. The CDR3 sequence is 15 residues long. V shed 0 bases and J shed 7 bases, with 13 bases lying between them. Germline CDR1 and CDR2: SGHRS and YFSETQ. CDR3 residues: CASSLEDTRIGELFF. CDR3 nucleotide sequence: TGCGCCAGCAGCTTGGAAGACACGAGGATCGGGGAGCTGTTTTTT.

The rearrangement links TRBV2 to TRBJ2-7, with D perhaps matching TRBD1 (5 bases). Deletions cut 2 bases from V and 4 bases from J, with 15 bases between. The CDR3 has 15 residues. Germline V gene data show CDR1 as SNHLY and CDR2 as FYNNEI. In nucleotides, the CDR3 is TGTGCCAGCAGTGAATGGTCAGGGTCTCGGTACGAGCAGTACTTC. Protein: CASSEWSGSRYEQYF.

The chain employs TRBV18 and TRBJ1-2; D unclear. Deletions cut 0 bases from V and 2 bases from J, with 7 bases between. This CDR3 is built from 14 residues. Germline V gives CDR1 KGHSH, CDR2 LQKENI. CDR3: CASSPPTVNYGYTF. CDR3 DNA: TGTGCCAGCTCACCACCGACGGTGAACTATGGCTACACCTTC. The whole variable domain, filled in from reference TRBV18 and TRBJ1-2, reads NAGVMQNPRHLVRRRGQEARLRCSPMKGHSHVYWYRQLPEEGLKFMVYLQKENIIDESGMPKERFSAEFPKEGPSILRIQQVVRGDSAAYFCASSPPTVNYGYTFGSGTRLTVV.

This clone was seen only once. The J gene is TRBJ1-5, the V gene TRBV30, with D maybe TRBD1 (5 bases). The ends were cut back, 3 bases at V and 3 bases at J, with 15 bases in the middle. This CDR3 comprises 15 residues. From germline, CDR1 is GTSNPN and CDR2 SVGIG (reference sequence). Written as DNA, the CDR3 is TGTGCCTGGAGCCCCGGTGGGGGGAACAATCAGCCCCAGCATTTT. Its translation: CAWSPGGGNNQPQHF.

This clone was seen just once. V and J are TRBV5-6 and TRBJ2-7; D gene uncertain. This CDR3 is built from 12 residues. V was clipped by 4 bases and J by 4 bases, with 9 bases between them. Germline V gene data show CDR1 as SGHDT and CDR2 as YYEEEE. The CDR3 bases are TGTGCCAGCAGCCGCGACCGGTACGAGCAGTACTTC. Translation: CASSRDRYEQYF.

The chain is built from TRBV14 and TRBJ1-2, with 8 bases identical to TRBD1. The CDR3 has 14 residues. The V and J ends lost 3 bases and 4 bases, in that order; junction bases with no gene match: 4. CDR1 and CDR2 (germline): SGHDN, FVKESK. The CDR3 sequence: CASSHTGGVYGYTF. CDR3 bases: TGTGCCAGCAGCCATACAGGGGGGGTCTATGGCTACACCTTC.

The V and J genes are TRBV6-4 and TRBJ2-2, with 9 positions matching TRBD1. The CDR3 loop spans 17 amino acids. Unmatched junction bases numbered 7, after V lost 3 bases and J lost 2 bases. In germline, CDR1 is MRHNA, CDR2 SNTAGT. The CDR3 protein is CASSEIWDRDNTGELFF. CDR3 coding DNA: TGTGCCAGCAGTGAAATCTGGGACAGGGATAACACCGGGGAGCTGTTTTTT.

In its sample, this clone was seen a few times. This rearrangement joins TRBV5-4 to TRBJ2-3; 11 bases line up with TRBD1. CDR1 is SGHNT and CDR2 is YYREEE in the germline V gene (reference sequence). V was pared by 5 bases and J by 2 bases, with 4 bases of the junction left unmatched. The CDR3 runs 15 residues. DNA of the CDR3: TGTGCCAGCAGGGTGGGACAGGGGGACACAGATACGCAGTATTTT. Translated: CASRVGQGDTDTQYF.

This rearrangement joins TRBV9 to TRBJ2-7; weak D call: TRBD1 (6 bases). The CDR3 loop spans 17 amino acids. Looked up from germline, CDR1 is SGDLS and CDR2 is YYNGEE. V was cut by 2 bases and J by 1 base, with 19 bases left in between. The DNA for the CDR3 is TGTGCCAGCAGCGTCCACAGGGCCCCGGGGACGTCCTACGAGCAGTACGTC. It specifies CASSVHRAPGTSYEQYV.

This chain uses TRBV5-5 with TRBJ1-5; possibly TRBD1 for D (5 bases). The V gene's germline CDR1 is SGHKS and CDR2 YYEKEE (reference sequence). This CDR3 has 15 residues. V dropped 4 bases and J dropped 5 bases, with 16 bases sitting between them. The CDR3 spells CASSLRPRADQPQHF. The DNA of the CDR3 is TGTGCCAGCAGCCTCCGGCCCAGGGCGGATCAGCCCCAGCATTTT.

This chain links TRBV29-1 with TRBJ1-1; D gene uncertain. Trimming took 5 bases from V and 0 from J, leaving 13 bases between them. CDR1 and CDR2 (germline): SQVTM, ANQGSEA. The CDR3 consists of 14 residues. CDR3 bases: TGCAGCGTTAAAAGATCATCCGTGAACACTGAAGCTTTCTTT. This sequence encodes CSVKRSSVNTEAFF.

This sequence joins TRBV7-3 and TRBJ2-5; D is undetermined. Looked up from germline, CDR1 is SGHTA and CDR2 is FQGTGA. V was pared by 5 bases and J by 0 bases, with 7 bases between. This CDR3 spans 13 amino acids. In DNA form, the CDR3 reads TGTGCCAGCAGCCCGGGCCACCAAGAGACCCAGTACTTC. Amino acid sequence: CASSPGHQETQYF.

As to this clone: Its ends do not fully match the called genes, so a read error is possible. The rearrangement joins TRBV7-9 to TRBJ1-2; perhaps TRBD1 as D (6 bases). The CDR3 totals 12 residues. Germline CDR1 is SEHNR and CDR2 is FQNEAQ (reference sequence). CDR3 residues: CASSLTDGQRSF. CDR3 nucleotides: TGTGCCAGCAGCTTAACGGATGGACAGCGAAGCTTC. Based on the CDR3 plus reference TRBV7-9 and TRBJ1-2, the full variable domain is DTGVSQNPRHKITKRGQNVTFRCDPISEHNRLYWYRQTLGQGPEFLTYFQNEAQLEKSRLLSDRFSAERPKGSFSTLEIQRTEQGDSAMYLCASSLTDGQRSFGSGTRLTVV.

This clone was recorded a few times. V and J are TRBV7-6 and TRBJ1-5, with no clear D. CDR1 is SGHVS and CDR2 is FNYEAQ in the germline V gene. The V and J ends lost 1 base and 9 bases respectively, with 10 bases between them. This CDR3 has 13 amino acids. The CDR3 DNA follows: TGTGCCAGCAGCTTAGGAGGAGGGTCGCCCCAGCATTTT. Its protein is CASSLGGGSPQHF.

The CDR3 DNA is TGTGCCAGCAGTTACGTTTCGATGGGGAGGACTGAAGCTTTCTTT. Protein: CASSYVSMGRTEAFF. This chain uses TRBV6-5 with TRBJ1-1; D is unresolved. V lost 2 bases and J lost 5, with 15 bases in between. There are 15 residues in the CDR3. From germline, CDR1 is MNHEY and CDR2 SVGAGI.

CDR3 loop: CASSLITPRTDTQYF. DNA for the CDR3: TGCGCCAGCAGCTTGATAACCCCGAGAACAGATACGCAGTATTTT. The V call is TRBV5-1, the J call TRBJ2-3, with no clear D. Germline lookup yields CDR1 SGHRS and CDR2 YFSETQ. The CDR3 runs 15 residues. V gave up 1 base and J gave up 3 bases, with 12 bases separating them.

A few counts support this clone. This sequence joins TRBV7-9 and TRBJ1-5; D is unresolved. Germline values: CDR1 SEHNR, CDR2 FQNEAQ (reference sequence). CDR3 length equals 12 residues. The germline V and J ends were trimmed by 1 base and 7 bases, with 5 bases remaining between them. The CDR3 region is CASSLESQPQHF. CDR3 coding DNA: TGTGCCAGCAGCTTAGAGAGCCAGCCCCAGCATTTT.

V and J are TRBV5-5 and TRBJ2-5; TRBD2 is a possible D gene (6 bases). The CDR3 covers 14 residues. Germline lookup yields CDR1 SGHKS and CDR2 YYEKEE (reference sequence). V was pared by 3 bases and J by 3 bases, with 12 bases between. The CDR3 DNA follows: TGTGCCAGCAGCTCCAGGGACTCAAAAGAGACCCAGTACTTC. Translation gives CASSSRDSKETQYF.

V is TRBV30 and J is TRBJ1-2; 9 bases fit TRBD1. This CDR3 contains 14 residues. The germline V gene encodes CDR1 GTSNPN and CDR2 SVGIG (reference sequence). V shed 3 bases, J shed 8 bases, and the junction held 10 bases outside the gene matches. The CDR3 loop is CAWRGTGSGQGYTF. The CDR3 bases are TGTGCCTGGAGGGGGACAGGGTCGGGTCAAGGCTACACCTTC.

This chain's CDR3 is CASSVTGGTGHSGNTIYF. The CDR3, as DNA: TGTGCCAGCAGCGTAACAGGGGGCACAGGACACTCTGGAAACACCATATATTTT. The V gene is TRBV9, the J gene TRBJ1-3, with 9 bases matching TRBD1. Germline V CDR1 and CDR2: SGDLS, YYNGEE. The V segment lost 1 base and the J segment 0 bases; nucleotides outside the gene matches: 8. The CDR3 is made up of 18 amino acids. Complete variable domain (other parts from reference TRBV9 and TRBJ1-3): DSGVTQTPKHLITATGQRVTLRCSPRSGDLSVYWYQQSLDQGLQFLIQYYNGEERAKGNILERFSAQQFPDLHSELNLSSLELGDSALYFCASSVTGGTGHSGNTIYFGEGSWLTVV.